These 30 T cell receptor beta chains share one sample of origin, sequenced in a study of T cells expressing NK-cell markers. TCRdb reprocessed the 5' RACE reads and reports one entry per CDR3 protein, with no DNA. This listing includes about half a million distinct CDR3 sequences. The specimen was blood T cells: a sorted CD56 or NKG2C T cell subset, CD4+ or CD8+ T cells, or bulk PBMC T cells (not recorded which). The receptors derive from a woman between 45 and 60 years old in good health.

The chain carries TRBV6-5 and TRBJ1-1. Germline V lookup: CDR1 MNHEY, CDR2 SVGAGI. The CDR3 is made up of 15 amino acids. The CDR3 protein is CASSYSRYMNTEAFF.

V gene TRBV28 combines with J gene TRBJ2-3; lacking DNA, the TRBD2 call made by TCRdb goes unchecked. Germline V gene lookup returns CDR1 MDHEN and CDR2 SYDVKM. This CDR3 is built from 16 residues. This CDR3 reads CASSLSAGISTDTQYF.

This chain connects TRBV10-2 to TRBJ2-3; as DNA is missing, the TRBD2 call by TCRdb cannot be tested. CDR1 and CDR2 from the germline V gene are WSHSY and SAAADI. This CDR3 is built from 14 residues. The CDR3 loop reads CASSESGPLDTQYF.

The chain uses TRBV15 and TRBJ2-1. CDR3 size: 12 residues. CDR1 LNHNV and CDR2 YYDKDF come from the germline V gene (reference sequence). The CDR3: CATSRDLGEQFF.

The V call is TRBV6-6, the J call TRBJ1-1; TCRdb reports TRBD1, a call that lacks DNA to check it against. This CDR3 spans 17 amino acids. The germline V gene has CDR1 MNHNY and CDR2 SVGAGI (reference sequence). This CDR3 reads CASSSRGSTGGSFEAFF.

This sequence joins TRBV9 and TRBJ2-7; the D gene TCRdb calls, TRBD2, cannot be checked with no DNA. Germline loops: CDR1 SGDLS, CDR2 YYNGEE. The CDR3 spans 15 residues. CDR3 protein: CASSPSTSGTGEQYF.

J is TRBJ2-7 and V is TRBV19; TCRdb calls TRBD1, which cannot be checked without DNA. This CDR3 contains 14 residues. Germline-derived CDR1 and CDR2 are LNHDA and SQIVND (reference sequence). CDR3 amino acids: CASSPLRGESEQYF.

The genes are TRBV29-1 and TRBJ2-1; without DNA, the TCRdb call of TRBD2 cannot be checked. CDR1 and CDR2 (germline): SQVTM, ANQGSEA. The CDR3 is made up of 12 amino acids. The CDR3 here is CSVVLAFNEQFF.

The chain joins TRBV28 to TRBJ1-4. Germline V CDR1 and CDR2: MDHEN, SYDVKM. The CDR3 consists of 14 residues. CDR3 residues: CASSIGIHNEKLFF.

The chain links TRBV5-1 to TRBJ2-3. Germline V gene lookup returns CDR1 SGHRS and CDR2 YFSETQ. The CDR3 has 12 amino acids. CDR3 residues: CASSLERMTQYF.

V gene TRBV3-1 combines with J gene TRBJ2-1; TCRdb reports TRBD2, a call that lacks DNA to check it against. CDR1 is LGHDT, CDR2 YNNKEL, per germline (reference sequence). The CDR3 covers 16 residues. The CDR3 protein is CASSLSGTSGRFEQFF.

The J gene is TRBJ2-2, the V gene TRBV7-9. CDR3 length: 14 residues. In germline, CDR1 is SEHNR, CDR2 FQNEAQ (reference sequence). The CDR3 is CASSLVVYTGELFF.

The genes are TRBV5-6 and TRBJ2-2; there is no DNA to check the TCRdb D call of TRBD2. The CDR3 contains 14 residues. The germline gives CDR1 SGHDT, CDR2 YYEEEE. The CDR3 sequence is CASSLEAGLGELFF.

V usage is TRBV9 and J usage is TRBJ2-6. CDR3 length: 15 residues. CDR1 and CDR2 from the germline V gene are SGDLS and YYNGEE. CDR3 sequence: CASTAGSLGANVLTF.

The chain is built from TRBV2 and TRBJ1-1; absent DNA, TCRdb's TRBD1 call cannot be checked. The CDR3 consists of 14 residues. Germline CDR1 is SNHLY and CDR2 is FYNNEI. The CDR3: CASRYIGAGAEAFF.

The chain carries TRBV7-6 and TRBJ1-1; TCRdb gives TRBD1 as the D gene, but with no DNA this cannot be confirmed. Germline lookup yields CDR1 SGHVS and CDR2 FNYEAQ. The CDR3 loop spans 15 amino acids. CDR3 region: CASSLAPGPNTEAFF.

V is TRBV7-2 and J is TRBJ2-1; TCRdb's assignment of TRBD2 cannot be checked, as there is no DNA. The CDR3 totals 14 residues. Germline CDR1 reads SGHTA; CDR2 reads FQGNSA. CDR3: CASSPWREYNEQFF. The full variable domain, its missing parts supplied by reference TRBV7-2 and TRBJ2-1, is GAGVSQSPSNKVTEKGKDVELRCDPISGHTALYWYRQSLGQGLEFLIYFQGNSAPDKSGLPSDRFSAERTGGSVSTLTIQRTQQEDSAVYLCASSPWREYNEQFFGPGTRLTVL.

The chain uses TRBV4-2 and TRBJ2-1; checking the TCRdb D call of TRBD2 is not possible without DNA. Germline values: CDR1 LGHNA, CDR2 YNFKEQ. The CDR3 totals 18 residues. The CDR3 reads CASSQAPTGAYSYNEQFF.

The CDR3 reads CASSPGGEQYF. The chain uses TRBV6-5 and TRBJ2-7; TCRdb designates TRBD1, a call that cannot be tested without DNA. The germline V gene encodes CDR1 MNHEY and CDR2 SVGAGI. The CDR3 totals 11 residues.

V and J are TRBV4-1 and TRBJ2-4; TCRdb's assignment of TRBD1 cannot be checked, as there is no DNA. Per the germline V gene, CDR1 is MGHRA and CDR2 is YSYEKL. This CDR3 has 15 amino acids. This CDR3 reads CASSHGTVAKNIQYF.

This sequence joins TRBV5-1 and TRBJ1-6. Germline loops: CDR1 SGHRS, CDR2 YFSETQ. This CDR3 region has 15 residues. CDR3 sequence: CASSWDSERASPLHF.

The chain recombines TRBV5-1 with TRBJ2-3. From germline, CDR1 is SGHRS and CDR2 YFSETQ. The length of the CDR3 is 15 residues. This CDR3 reads CASSLGGPGTDTQYF.

The rearrangement links TRBV18 to TRBJ1-6; TCRdb outputs TRBD1, but without DNA this stays unchecked. CDR3 length: 13 residues. CDR1 and CDR2 (germline): KGHSH, LQKENI. The CDR3 loop reads CASSVGGNSPLHF.

V is TRBV6-2 or TRBV6-3 and J is TRBJ2-1; TCRdb's D call, TRBD1, is unchecked because there is no DNA. The CDR3 is 14 amino acids. CDR1 and CDR2 (germline): MNHEY, SVGEGT. The CDR3 loop is CASSRDGWDNEQFF.

The chain recombines TRBV25-1 with TRBJ1-2; TCRdb outputs TRBD1, but without DNA this stays unchecked. Germline V CDR1 and CDR2: MGHDK, SYGVNS. This CDR3 has 12 residues. This chain's CDR3 is CASNQGRHGYTF.

The J gene is TRBJ1-5, the V gene TRBV29-1; TCRdb reports TRBD1, a call that lacks DNA to check it against. The CDR3 runs 13 residues. Germline CDR1 and CDR2: SQVTM and ANQGSEA. The CDR3 loop reads CSVEPGGGQPQHF. Filled out from reference TRBV29-1 and TRBJ1-5, the complete variable domain reads SAVISQKPSRDICQRGTSLTIQCQVDSQVTMMFWYRQQPGQSLTLIATANQGSEATYESGFVIDKFPISRPNLTFSTLTVSNMSPEDSSIYLCSVEPGGGQPQHFGDGTRLSIL.

V and J are TRBV5-1 and TRBJ1-4; TCRdb reports TRBD1, a call that lacks DNA to check it against. CDR1 is SGHRS, CDR2 YFSETQ, per germline. The CDR3 spans 13 residues. The CDR3 sequence is CASRRTGGEKLFF.

J is TRBJ1-2 and V is TRBV7-9; lacking DNA, the TRBD1 call made by TCRdb goes unchecked. Per germline, CDR1 SEHNR and CDR2 FQNEAQ (reference sequence). The CDR3 length is 11 residues. The CDR3 reads CASSLKGGYTF.

This sequence joins TRBV3-1 and TRBJ2-7; TCRdb's D call, TRBD2, is unchecked because there is no DNA. The CDR3 extends over 16 amino acids. Germline assignment: CDR1 LGHDT and CDR2 YNNKEL (reference sequence). The CDR3: CASSRMVASGNYEQYF.

J is TRBJ2-2 and V is TRBV9; TCRdb's D call, TRBD2, is unchecked because there is no DNA. The CDR3 length is 18 residues. The V gene's germline CDR1 is SGDLS and CDR2 YYNGEE. CDR3 region: CASSVGPRLAGDPGELFF.